Listed here are 29 T cell receptor beta chains from one sample, sequenced in a study of CD8 T cells in ankylosing spondylitis. TCRdb re-called the 5' RACE reads through MiXCR, storing one row per CDR3 protein. The sample contains around 300,000 distinct CDR3 sequences, around 10% of which appear only once. Sequenced material: blood, either unsorted or a sorted T cell fraction (not recorded which). The receptor set was obtained from a female donor with ankylosing spondylitis or in good health (not recorded which).

This clonotype has at least ten counts. V gene TRBV5-1 combines with J gene TRBJ1-1; the match to TRBD1 covers 8 bases. Germline loops: CDR1 SGHRS, CDR2 YFSETQ. The CDR3 contains 15 residues. J was trimmed by 5 bases and V by 0 bases; bases with no gene match: 6. CDR3 protein: CASSLGTGLVTEAFF. For the CDR3, the DNA is TGCGCCAGCAGCTTGGGGACAGGGTTGGTGACTGAAGCTTTCTTT.

This clonotype was seen more than once but under ten times. The chain uses TRBV5-1 and TRBJ1-5, with D perhaps matching TRBD1 (6 bases). The V gene lost 3 bases and the J gene lost 2 bases, with 15 bases spanning the gap. The CDR3 is 16 residues long. Germline CDR1 is SGHRS and CDR2 is YFSETQ. DNA for the CDR3: TGCGCCAGCAGCTCAGGGGCTTTGGGCGGCAATCAGCCCCAGCATTTT. This codes for CASSSGALGGNQPQHF.

This clonotype has a handful of counts. V is TRBV2 and J is TRBJ1-4, with no clear D. Trimming shortened V by 8 bases and J by 7 bases, and 11 bases separated the two germline ends. Germline-derived CDR1 and CDR2 are SNHLY and FYNNEI. There are 12 residues in the CDR3. CDR3 sequence reads: CASSRLGEKLFF. In nucleotides, the CDR3 is TGTGCCAGCTCGAGACTAGGTGAAAAACTGTTTTTT.

Worth noting for this clonotype: The germline gene is not matched at one end of the junction; a read error may be the cause. The rearrangement uses TRBV20-1 and TRBJ1-1, with D unresolved. The CDR3 consists of 13 residues. Looked up from germline, CDR1 is DFQATT and CDR2 is SNEGSKA (reference sequence). The DNA for the CDR3 is TGCAGTGCCAGAGGACCGAAGAACACTGAAGCTTTCTTT. This sequence encodes CSARGPKNTEAFF.

This clonotype was picked up many times. The chain combines TRBV12-3 or TRBV12-4 with TRBJ2-1; the D gene could be TRBD1 or TRBD2 (6 bases each). CDR3 length: 16 residues. V lost 6 bases and J lost 0, with 15 bases in between. The CDR3 DNA reads TGTGCCAGCAGGGGAGGACAGTTAGGCTCCTACAATGAGCAGTTCTTC. Protein sequence: CASRGGQLGSYNEQFF.

In the case of this clonotype: A read error is possible here, since a much larger clone lies one base away. V gene TRBV6-1 combines with J gene TRBJ1-5; perhaps TRBD1 as D (5 bases). With 5 bases removed from V and 6 bases from J, the gap between germline ends came to 14 bases. Germline assignment: CDR1 MNHNS and CDR2 SASEGT. This CDR3 comprises 14 residues. The CDR3 DNA is TGTGCCAGCAGTACGGTGGGGCCAAGTCAGCCCCAGCATTTT. Translated, it gives CASSTVGPSQPQHF.

This clonotype was observed many times. The J gene is TRBJ1-1, the V gene TRBV5-1; D might be TRBD1 (6 bases). The CDR3 runs 15 residues. Trimming shortened V by 4 bases and J by 2 bases, and 15 bases separated the two germline ends. Per the germline V gene, CDR1 is SGHRS and CDR2 is YFSETQ. The DNA for the CDR3 is TGCGCCAGCAGCGCCCAGGGACAAGCTAACACTGAAGCTTTCTTT. This encodes CASSAQGQANTEAFF. The full variable domain, its missing parts supplied by reference TRBV5-1 and TRBJ1-1, is KAGVTQTPRYLIKTRGQQVTLSCSPISGHRSVSWYQQTPGQGLQFLFEYFSETQRNKGNFPGRFSGRQFSNSRSEMNVSTLELGDSALYLCASSAQGQANTEAFFGQGTRLTVV.

This clonotype turned up a few times. This chain joins TRBV29-1 and TRBJ2-1; TRBD2 matches 7 bases. Trimming at V came to 6 bases and at J to 10 bases, leaving 12 bases not matched to a gene. The CDR3 has 13 residues. Per germline, CDR1 SQVTM and CDR2 ANQGSEA. This CDR3 reads CSVWDYLTQEQFF. CDR3 in DNA: TGCAGCGTCTGGGACTATCTTACTCAGGAGCAGTTCTTC.

This clonotype showed up many times. V is TRBV24-1 and J is TRBJ2-2, with 10 bases that match TRBD2. CDR3 size: 18 residues. Losses at the gene ends were 9 bases for V and 0 bases for J; bases not matched to a gene: 12. CDR1 is KGHDR, CDR2 SFDVKD, per germline. The CDR3 DNA sequence: TGTGCCACCGTTCCTGGACTAGCGGTTCCCTCGAACACCGGGGAGCTGTTTTTT. This sequence encodes CATVPGLAVPSNTGELFF.

This clonotype was observed many times. V usage is TRBV7-9 and J usage is TRBJ1-5; D unclear. CDR1 and CDR2 (germline): SEHNR, FQNEAQ (reference sequence). The CDR3 loop spans 16 amino acids. V was pared by 3 bases and J by 2 bases, with 14 bases between. CDR3 DNA: TGTGCCAGCAGCTTCGGAGGGCGTTTGGGCAATCAGCCCCAGCATTTT. It yields the protein CASSFGGRLGNQPQHF.

A remark on this clonotype: Just one base apart from a much larger clone, this may be a read error. The rearrangement joins TRBV7-8 to TRBJ2-1; 7 positions agree with TRBD1. The junction had 7 bases not matched to a gene; V was cut back by 11 bases and J by 0 bases. The CDR3 is 14 residues long. The germline V gene encodes CDR1 SGHVS and CDR2 FQNEAQ. Here the CDR3 reads CAPRDSVSYNEQFF. The CDR3 bases are TGTGCCCCCCGGGACAGCGTCTCCTACAATGAGCAGTTCTTC.

About this clonotype itself: One junction end does not reproduce the germline sequence, and a read error may be involved. This sequence joins TRBV28 and TRBJ2-7; D gene unclear. Germline lookup yields CDR1 MDHEN and CDR2 SYDVKM. The CDR3 length is 18 residues. The CDR3 here is CASSLRPLDLRRSSEQYF. In DNA form, the CDR3 reads TGTGCCAGCAGTTTACGGCCCCTAGACCTCAGGCGGTCCTCCGAGCAGTACTTC.

The V call is TRBV6-1, the J call TRBJ2-4, with D perhaps TRBD2 (6 bases). Looked up from germline, CDR1 is MNHNS and CDR2 is SASEGT. Trimming pared 6 bases from V and 7 bases from J, leaving 13 bases between. The CDR3 runs to 13 residues. DNA for the CDR3: TGTGCCAGCAGGGAGACCCGGGGGAACATTCAGTACTTC. Translating gives CASRETRGNIQYF.

This clonotype was counted at least ten times. The chain recombines TRBV5-6 with TRBJ2-1, with 7 positions matching TRBD1. This CDR3 region has 16 residues. V lost 0 bases to trimming and J lost 4 bases; unmatched junction nucleotides: 7. CDR1 SGHDT and CDR2 YYEEEE come from the germline V gene. The CDR3 here is CASSLGVGGAYNEQFF. The CDR3 region has the DNA TGTGCCAGCAGCTTGGGTGTAGGGGGCGCGTACAATGAGCAGTTCTTC.

This clonotype was recorded a few times. This sequence joins TRBV20-1 and TRBJ2-7, with D perhaps assigned TRBD1 or TRBD2 (5 bases each). Trimming left V 1 base short and J 6 bases short, with 16 bases between. The germline V gene has CDR1 DFQATT and CDR2 SNEGSKA (reference sequence). The CDR3 is 14 residues long. Here the CDR3 reads CSARVGDPFGEQYF. The CDR3 DNA reads TGCAGTGCTAGAGTTGGGGACCCCTTTGGCGAGCAGTACTTC.

Many counts were recorded for this clonotype. CDR3 in amino acids: CASSYTRDRGTYEQYF. DNA for the CDR3: TGTGCCAGCAGTTACACTCGGGACAGGGGAACCTACGAGCAGTACTTC. The rearrangement joins TRBV12-3 or TRBV12-4 to TRBJ2-7; 10 nucleotides match TRBD1. The J segment lost 2 bases and the V segment lost 4 bases, leaving 8 bases of the junction unmatched. This CDR3 is 16 amino acids long.

The sample holds many counts of this clonotype. One junction end disagrees with the germline gene, perhaps due to a read error. The chain uses TRBV5-1 and TRBJ2-7; 7 bases are a match to TRBD1. Germline-derived CDR1 and CDR2 are SGHRS and YFSETQ. The CDR3 covers 14 residues. This CDR3 reads CASSSGTVSYEQYF. The CDR3, as DNA: TGTGCCAGCAGTTCCGGGACAGTGTCCTACGAGCAGTACTTC.

This clonotype was picked up many times. This sequence joins TRBV12-3 or TRBV12-4 and TRBJ1-3; D call uncertain. Trimming pared 4 bases from V and 4 bases from J, leaving 8 bases between. CDR3 length: 13 amino acids. The CDR3 loop is CASSYESGNTIYF. DNA for the CDR3: TGTGCCAGCAGTTACGAGTCAGGAAACACCATATATTTT.

The sample holds a few counts of this clonotype. The chain recombines TRBV7-8 with TRBJ2-5, with D unclear. V was cut by 5 bases and J by 5 bases, with 6 bases left in between. Germline CDR1 is SGHVS and CDR2 is FQNEAQ. The CDR3 sequence is 11 residues long. As DNA, the CDR3 is TGTGCCAGCAGCGGGATGGAGACCCAGTACTTC. This encodes CASSGMETQYF.

At least ten counts were recorded for this clonotype. This sequence joins TRBV5-1 and TRBJ2-5; TRBD2 is a possible D gene (6 bases). The CDR3 is 14 residues long. The V and J ends lost 4 bases and 5 bases respectively, with 15 bases between them. Germline V gene sequence: CDR1 SGHRS, CDR2 YFSETQ. CDR3 sequence (DNA): TGCGCCAGCAGCCATGATATAGGAGGGGAGACCCAGTACTTC. Protein sequence: CASSHDIGGETQYF.

The DNA for the CDR3 is TGTGCCACCAGTGATTTTTGGACAGGGGAAGCTGGGGAGCTGTTTTTT. Translated: CATSDFWTGEAGELFF. The V gene is TRBV24-1, the J gene TRBJ2-2; the match to TRBD1 covers 9 bases. The length of the CDR3 is 16 residues. Germline trimming cut 1 base from V and 8 bases from J; bases unmatched to any gene: 7. Germline V gene lookup returns CDR1 KGHDR and CDR2 SFDVKD.

This clonotype came up many times. The V and J genes are TRBV11-2 and TRBJ2-1; 11 positions match TRBD2. Germline V gene lookup returns CDR1 SGHAT and CDR2 FQNNGV. The CDR3 is 17 residues long. V trimming: 5 bases; J trimming: 8 bases; junction bases outside the gene matches: 14. CDR3 in DNA: TGTGCCAGCAGCCCCATGCTACTAGCGGGAGCGTTAGATGAGCAGTTCTTC. Its translation: CASSPMLLAGALDEQFF.

This clonotype was counted many times. The chain couples TRBV20-1 to TRBJ1-5; D unresolved. With 2 bases removed from V and 4 bases from J, the gap between germline ends came to 12 bases. The CDR3 extends over 14 amino acids. From germline, CDR1 is DFQATT and CDR2 SNEGSKA (reference sequence). CDR3 sequence reads: CSARKGIWNQPQHF. The CDR3 DNA reads as TGCAGTGCTAGAAAAGGGATCTGGAATCAGCCCCAGCATTTT.

This sequence joins TRBV11-2 and TRBJ2-5, with TRBD2 matching over 8 bases. The CDR3 loop spans 14 amino acids. The V and J ends lost 5 bases and 4 bases, in that order; junction bases with no gene match: 6. Germline CDR1 reads SGHAT; CDR2 reads FQNNGV. CDR3 coding DNA: TGTGCCAGCAGCCCCCGACTAGCGTCAGAGACCCAGTACTTC. Protein sequence: CASSPRLASETQYF. The variable domain in full, with the rest retrieved from reference TRBV11-2 and TRBJ2-5, is EAGVAQSPRYKIIEKRQSVAFWCNPISGHATLYWYQQILGQGPKLLIQFQNNGVVDDSQLPKDRFSAERLKGVDSTLKIQPAKLEDSAVYLCASSPRLASETQYFGPGTRLLVL.

This clonotype came up a few times. This chain uses TRBV27 with TRBJ2-5; 7 nucleotides line up with TRBD1. The germline CDR1 and CDR2 sequences are MNHEY and SMNVEV (reference sequence). This CDR3 region has 15 residues. Trimming removed 5 bases from V and 2 bases from J; junction bases left unmatched: 8. CDR3 protein: CASSHLGTAQETQYF. The CDR3 DNA follows: TGTGCCAGCAGTCACCTCGGGACAGCTCAAGAGACCCAGTACTTC.

V usage is TRBV11-2 and J usage is TRBJ2-2; D might be TRBD1 (5 bases). V lost 5 bases, J lost 1 base, and 11 bases lay in between. The CDR3 has 15 amino acids. Per germline, CDR1 SGHAT and CDR2 FQNNGV. CDR3 sequence (DNA): TGTGCCAGCAGCCGCAGGGCCTGGAACACCGGGGAGCTGTTTTTT. Amino acids: CASSRRAWNTGELFF.

Only a few counts were recorded for this clonotype. The chain is built from TRBV30 and TRBJ1-2; D is unclear. V lost 3 bases and J lost 3, with 11 bases in between. This CDR3 has 13 amino acids. Germline V CDR1 and CDR2: GTSNPN, SVGIG (reference sequence). Here the CDR3 DNA reads TGTGCCTGGAGGGACGGACCGCACTATGGCTACACCTTC. Protein: CAWRDGPHYGYTF.

The rearrangement uses TRBV7-2 and TRBJ2-7, with D uncertain. The germline CDR1 and CDR2 sequences are SGHTA and FQGNSA. Trimming shortened V by 1 base and J by 5 bases, and 12 bases separated the two germline ends. CDR3 length: 14 residues. CDR3 sequence: CASSLGPPPDEQYF. DNA of the CDR3: TGTGCCAGCAGCTTAGGCCCTCCCCCCGACGAGCAGTACTTC.

This clonotype was detected many times. This chain links TRBV5-1 with TRBJ2-7; D is possibly TRBD1 (6 bases). This CDR3 comprises 14 residues. V dropped 4 bases and J dropped 0 bases, with 11 bases sitting between them. Germline values: CDR1 SGHRS, CDR2 YFSETQ. In nucleotides, the CDR3 is TGCGCCAGCAGCCTCCGGACAGTCTCCTACGAGCAGTACTTC. Protein sequence: CASSLRTVSYEQYF.